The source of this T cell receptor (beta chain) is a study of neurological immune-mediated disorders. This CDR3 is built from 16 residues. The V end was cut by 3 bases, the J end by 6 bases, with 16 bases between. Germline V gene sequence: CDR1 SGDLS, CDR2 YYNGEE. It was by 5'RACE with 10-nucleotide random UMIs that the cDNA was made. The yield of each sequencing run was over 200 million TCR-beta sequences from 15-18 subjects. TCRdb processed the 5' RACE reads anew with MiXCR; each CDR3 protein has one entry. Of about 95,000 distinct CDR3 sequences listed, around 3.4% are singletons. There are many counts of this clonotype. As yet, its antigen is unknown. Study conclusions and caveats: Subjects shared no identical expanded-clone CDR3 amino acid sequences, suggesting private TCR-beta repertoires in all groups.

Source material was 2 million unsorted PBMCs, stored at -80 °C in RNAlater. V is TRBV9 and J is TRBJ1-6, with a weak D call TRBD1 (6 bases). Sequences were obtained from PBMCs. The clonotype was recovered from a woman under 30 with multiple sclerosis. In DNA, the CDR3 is TGTGCCAGCAGCGCCAATATACAGGGTATTAATTCACCCCTCCACTTT. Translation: CASSANIQGINSPLHF. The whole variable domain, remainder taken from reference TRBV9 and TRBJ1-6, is DSGVTQTPKHLITATGQRVTLRCSPRSGDLSVYWYQQSLDQGLQFLIQYYNGEERAKGNILERFSAQQFPDLHSELNLSSLELGDSALYFCASSANIQGINSPLHFGNGTRLTVT.